The 8 T cell receptor beta chains given below trace back to one sample, sequenced in a study of CD8 T cells in Susac syndrome. Random hexamers were used to reverse transcribe an amount of roughly 0.45 to 1 ug RNA. Each CDR3 protein is one row after TCRdb ran MiXCR on the immunoSEQ multiplex PCR reads. This table holds 300,000 to 350,000 distinct CDR3 sequences, about 90% found once. Sequencing was performed on CD4+ T cells from PBMCs. The source of these receptors is a human donor with multiple sclerosis.

V and J are TRBV7-9 and TRBJ2-4; a possible D gene is TRBD1 (6 bases). Per germline, CDR1 SEHNR and CDR2 FQNEAQ (reference sequence). The CDR3 is made up of 18 amino acids. V lost 4 bases, J lost 0 bases, and 19 bases lay in between. CDR3 sequence: CASSSPSGQTLAKNIQYF. The CDR3 DNA follows: TGTGCCAGCAGCTCCCCGTCGGGACAAACTCTAGCCAAAAACATTCAGTACTTC.

The gene calls are TRBV7-2 and TRBJ2-3, with 9 bases lining up with TRBD1. The CDR3 loop spans 15 amino acids. CDR1 and CDR2 (germline): SGHTA, FQGNSA. After removal of 5 bases from V and 6 bases from J, the junction contained 9 bases not matched to a gene. The CDR3 sequence is CASSPRQGEGDTQYF. CDR3 coding DNA: TGTGCCAGCAGCCCGAGACAGGGGGAGGGCGATACGCAGTATTTT.

The CDR3 nucleotides read TGTGCCAGCAGCCAAGGCACAAGGGAGGGAGAAGCTTTCTTT. Protein sequence: CASSQGTREGEAFF. The chain carries TRBV14 and TRBJ1-1; D remains unclear. The germline gives CDR1 SGHDN, CDR2 FVKESK. V lost 1 base and J 8 bases, leaving 14 bases between the germline ends. This CDR3 is built from 14 residues.

The chain couples TRBV12-3 or TRBV12-4 to TRBJ1-1, with no clear D. The V gene lost 3 bases and the J gene lost 3 bases, with 14 bases spanning the gap. This CDR3 has 15 residues. CDR3 residues: CASSFRRGRDTEAFF. The CDR3 region has the DNA TGTGCCAGCAGTTTTCGTCGAGGCAGAGACACTGAAGCTTTCTTT.

V usage is TRBV12-3 or TRBV12-4 and J usage is TRBJ1-5, with D perhaps TRBD1 (5 bases). Trimming removed 6 bases from V and 5 bases from J, with 11 bases in between. The CDR3 contains 13 residues. The CDR3 DNA reads as TGTGCCAGCAGGGGGGGAGGGGATCAGCCCCAGCATTTT. Protein product: CASRGGGDQPQHF.

The chain joins TRBV5-1 to TRBJ2-3; D unresolved. Germline V gives CDR1 SGHRS, CDR2 YFSETQ. This CDR3 has 14 amino acids. Trimming pared 5 bases from V and 6 bases from J, leaving 16 bases between. The CDR3 bases are TGCGCCAGCAGTGTCGGAACGACTGGCGATACGCAGTATTTT. Translation: CASSVGTTGDTQYF.

This clonotype was observed once. This sequence joins TRBV12-3 or TRBV12-4 and TRBJ1-6; maybe TRBD1 (5 bases). The CDR3 is 14 amino acids. V lost 5 bases to trimming and J lost 7 bases, with 12 bases between them. CDR3 DNA sequence: TGTGCCAGCAGTCGCGACAGTCGGAATTCACCCCTCCACTTT. Its protein is CASSRDSRNSPLHF.

V gene TRBV12-3 or TRBV12-4 combines with J gene TRBJ2-5; 10 nucleotides align to TRBD2. The V and J ends lost 6 bases and 4 bases, in that order; junction bases with no gene match: 26. CDR3 length: 21 residues. In DNA, the CDR3 is TGTGCCAGCAGCGTGCTAGGGGGCCGAGGACTAGCGGCAGAGCCCCGAGAGACCCAGTACTTC. As protein: CASSVLGGRGLAAEPRETQYF.